These T cell receptor beta chains were read from a single sample in a study of T cell responses to AZD1222 COVID-19 vaccine. Data came from immunoSEQ multiplex PCR; TCRdb stores just in-frame clones and leaves some out. Of under 300,000 clones in the sample, 85% to 95% are singletons; the top ten hold 0.55%. This specimen was peripheral blood, taken on day 0 of AZD1222 vaccination. The receptors shown here come from an adult in good health. CDR3s include the opening cysteine and the closing phenylalanine or tryptophan. The D gene is left open where the match is weak. Not all rows give a size; the values are once, few, many and, for expanded clones, a class.

j_call: TRBJ1-6; d_call: .; clone_size: .; v_call: TRBV5-1; cdr3_nt: TGCGCCAGCAGCTTGGGGACAGACTATAATTCACCCCTCCACTTT; cdr3_aa: CASSLGTDYNSPLHF
j_call: TRBJ2-2; d_call: .; clone_size: .; v_call: TRBV4-3; cdr3_nt: TGCGCCAGCAGCCCACGACTCACCGGGGAGCTGTTTTTT; cdr3_aa: CASSPRLTGELFF
j_call: TRBJ1-2; d_call: TRBD1; clone_size: .; v_call: TRBV18; cdr3_nt: TGTGCCAGCTCACCACTGGCAGGGGGCGCCCACTATGGCTACACCTTC; cdr3_aa: CASSPLAGGAHYGYTF
j_call: TRBJ1-4; d_call: .; clone_size: .; v_call: TRBV6-5; cdr3_nt: TGTGCCAGCAGCCTCAGGGGTAATGAAAAACTGTTTTTT; cdr3_aa: CASSLRGNEKLFF
j_call: TRBJ1-6; d_call: .; clone_size: .; v_call: TRBV6-5; cdr3_nt: TGTGCCGCGAATCATATAATCGGTTCACCCCTCCACTTT; cdr3_aa: CAANHIIGSPLHF
j_call: TRBJ1-5; d_call: .; clone_size: .; v_call: TRBV20-1; cdr3_nt: TGCAGTGCTAGTTCGGCGGGCAGGGGATTGCTTAACCATCAGCCCCAGCATTTT; cdr3_aa: CSASSAGRGLLNHQPQHF
j_call: TRBJ2-7; d_call: TRBD1; clone_size: .; v_call: TRBV28; cdr3_nt: TGTGCCAGCAGTTCGGGGACAGGGGACGAGCAGTACTTC; cdr3_aa: CASSSGTGDEQYF
j_call: TRBJ2-1; d_call: TRBD2; clone_size: .; v_call: TRBV28; cdr3_nt: TGTGCCAGCAGCTCTGGAAGCGGGAGTTATGTCAATGAGCAGTTCTTC; cdr3_aa: CASSSGSGSYVNEQFF
j_call: TRBJ2-3; d_call: .; clone_size: .; v_call: TRBV27; cdr3_nt: TGTGCCAGCAGTTCCCCGAACCTTGGCACAGATACGCAGTATTTT; cdr3_aa: CASSSPNLGTDTQYF
j_call: TRBJ1-1; d_call: .; clone_size: .; v_call: TRBV3-1/TRBV3-2; cdr3_nt: TGTGCCAGCGCGGGTTACCAGACAGGCCAAGCTTTCTTT; cdr3_aa: CASAGYQTGQAFF
j_call: TRBJ1-2; d_call: .; clone_size: few; v_call: TRBV6-2/TRBV6-3; cdr3_nt: TGTGCCAGCAGTTCCTTCTATGGCTACACCTTC; cdr3_aa: CASSSFYGYTF
j_call: TRBJ1-5; d_call: .; clone_size: few; v_call: TRBV9; cdr3_nt: TGTGCCAGCAGCGCTCCTGAACCCCAGCATTTT; cdr3_aa: CASSAPEPQHF
j_call: TRBJ2-2; d_call: .; clone_size: .; v_call: TRBV6-6; cdr3_nt: TGTGCCAGCAGCGGTCACGGGGAGCTGTTTTTT; cdr3_aa: CASSGHGELFF
j_call: TRBJ1-2; d_call: .; clone_size: once; v_call: TRBV20-1; cdr3_nt: TGCAGTGCCCGGGGAGGGAATGGCTACACCTTC; cdr3_aa: CSARGGNGYTF
j_call: TRBJ2-1; d_call: TRBD1; clone_size: few; v_call: TRBV11-3; cdr3_nt: TGTGCCAGCAGCTTACCGACAGGGGACTACAATGAGCAGTTCTTC; cdr3_aa: CASSLPTGDYNEQFF
j_call: TRBJ2-3; d_call: .; clone_size: .; v_call: TRBV7-9; cdr3_nt: TGTGCCAGCAGCTTAGGAACAGATACGCAGTATTTT; cdr3_aa: CASSLGTDTQYF
j_call: TRBJ2-5; d_call: TRBD2; clone_size: .; v_call: TRBV7-7; cdr3_nt: TGTGCTAGCAGCTTAGGCGGGGGGCCTCAAGAGACCCAGTACTTC; cdr3_aa: CASSLGGGPQETQYF
j_call: TRBJ2-1; d_call: TRBD2; clone_size: .; v_call: TRBV11-2; cdr3_nt: TGTGCCAGCAGCCCCGGGGGACTAGCGGGGGTTAATGAGCAGTTCTTC; cdr3_aa: CASSPGGLAGVNEQFF
j_call: TRBJ2-2; d_call: TRBD2; clone_size: .; v_call: TRBV9; cdr3_nt: TGTGCCAGCAGCCCCAGCGGGGGTCCCACCGGGGAGCTGTTTTTT; cdr3_aa: CASSPSGGPTGELFF
j_call: TRBJ1-1; d_call: .; clone_size: .; v_call: TRBV16; cdr3_nt: TGTGCCAGCAGCCAGCTAGACTCTAATCTGAACACTGAAGCTTTCTTT; cdr3_aa: CASSQLDSNLNTEAFF
j_call: TRBJ2-5; d_call: TRBD2; clone_size: .; v_call: TRBV29-1; cdr3_nt: TGCAGCGTTCCTGGGACTAGCGGCCACCAAGAGACCCAGTACTTC; cdr3_aa: CSVPGTSGHQETQYF